This T cell receptor (beta chain) was captured in a study of cytomegalovirus exposure and HLA in healthy donors. Study as a whole: The 120 validation repertoires were reported in a later analysis to have been generated on the same platform as the roughly 630 first-cohort repertoires. Overall study findings and caveats: Most TCR sequences proved rare, with some public TCRs found in many donors. The investigators catalogued some 160 TCR beta chains as cytomegalovirus-associated.

Profiling relied on immunoSEQ multiplex PCR, and the TCRdb table lists in-frame clones only, not all of them. The sample holds 150,000 to 200,000 clones; roughly 96% are singletons and the top ten take around 0.9%. This CDR3 is 15 amino acids long. Trimming left V 6 bases short and J 7 bases short, with 18 bases between. Germline values: CDR1 MNHEY, CDR2 SVGAGI. With regard to this clone: Its antigen is unidentified.

This sequence was found in a woman between 18 and 29 years old in good health and CMV-seronegative. The chain joins TRBV6-5 to TRBJ1-4, with a tentative D call TRBD1 (6 bases). Source material: PBMCs. The chain's CDR3 is CASSSGGAKTEKLFF. The DNA of the CDR3 is TGTGCCAGCAGCTCGGGGGGCGCAAAGACTGAAAAACTGTTTTTT.